Listed below are T cell receptor beta chains from one sample, sequenced in a study of blood T cell repertoires in COVID-19. The method was immunoSEQ multiplex PCR; TCRdb's version includes in-frame clones alone and lacks a portion of them. The sample shows just over 250,000 clones, roughly 88% of them seen only once. Sequenced material: peripheral blood. All receptors come from a woman aged 65 to 85 with COVID-19, enrolled during active disease. Both conserved end residues are part of each CDR3. The D gene is left open where the match is weak. Not every row has a clone size; where given, it reads once, few, many or a size class.

cdr3_length: 15
j_call: TRBJ1-1
clone_size: .
v_call: TRBV4-2
d_call: TRBD1
cdr3_nt: TGTGCCAGCAGACCCCGGGACAGAGTAAACACTGAAGCTTTCTTT
cdr3_aa: CASRPRDRVNTEAFF

cdr3_length: 13
j_call: TRBJ1-6
clone_size: .
v_call: TRBV6-5
d_call: .
cdr3_nt: TGTGCCAGCAGGAACGGGTTTCGATCACCCCTCCACTTT
cdr3_aa: CASRNGFRSPLHF

cdr3_length: 12
j_call: TRBJ1-2
clone_size: .
v_call: TRBV25-1
d_call: .
cdr3_nt: TGTGCCAGCAGTGTCAGGCACTATGGCTACACCTTC
cdr3_aa: CASSVRHYGYTF

cdr3_length: 14
j_call: TRBJ1-2
clone_size: many
v_call: TRBV6-2/TRBV6-3
d_call: TRBD1
cdr3_nt: TGTGCCAGCAGTCCAGGGGGCTCCCACTATGGCTACACCTTC
cdr3_aa: CASSPGGSHYGYTF

cdr3_length: 22
j_call: TRBJ2-1
clone_size: few
v_call: TRBV9
d_call: TRBD2
cdr3_nt: TGTGCCAGCAGCATGCCGGCAACGGGACTAGCGGGAGCTATGGGCTCCTACAATGAGCAGTTCTTC
cdr3_aa: CASSMPATGLAGAMGSYNEQFF

cdr3_length: 14
j_call: TRBJ1-2
clone_size: few
v_call: TRBV5-1
d_call: .
cdr3_nt: TGCGCCAGCAGCCCCCGGGAAGCTAACTATGGCTACACCTTC
cdr3_aa: CASSPREANYGYTF

cdr3_length: 14
j_call: TRBJ2-7
clone_size: .
v_call: TRBV18
d_call: .
cdr3_nt: TGTGCCAGCTCACCAGATCCGAGCTCCTACGAGCAGTACTTC
cdr3_aa: CASSPDPSSYEQYF

cdr3_length: 13
j_call: TRBJ2-3
clone_size: .
v_call: TRBV20-1
d_call: .
cdr3_nt: TGCAGTGCTAGTTCCTATTATGTAGATACGCAGTATTTT
cdr3_aa: CSASSYYVDTQYF

cdr3_length: 15
j_call: TRBJ2-5
clone_size: .
v_call: TRBV2
d_call: TRBD2
cdr3_nt: TGTGCCAGCAATCCGACTAGCGGGAGTTTAGAGACCCAGTACTTC
cdr3_aa: CASNPTSGSLETQYF

cdr3_length: 15
j_call: TRBJ1-2
clone_size: .
v_call: TRBV19
d_call: .
cdr3_nt: TGTGCCAGTTTCCCGACAGGAAGGATCTTCTATGGCTACACCTTC
cdr3_aa: CASFPTGRIFYGYTF

cdr3_length: 14
j_call: TRBJ2-5
clone_size: .
v_call: TRBV24-1
d_call: TRBD1
cdr3_nt: TGTGCCACCAGCCTAGGGACAGCAAAAGAGACCCAGTACTTC
cdr3_aa: CATSLGTAKETQYF

cdr3_length: 16
j_call: TRBJ2-1
clone_size: .
v_call: TRBV5-6
d_call: TRBD2
cdr3_nt: TGTGCCAGCAGCATACCAGCGGGGGGCTCCTACAATGAGCAGTTCTTC
cdr3_aa: CASSIPAGGSYNEQFF

cdr3_length: 14
j_call: TRBJ2-1
clone_size: .
v_call: TRBV4-2
d_call: .
cdr3_nt: TGTGCCAGCAGCCTAGCCGGTCGCGACAATGAGCAGTTCTTC
cdr3_aa: CASSLAGRDNEQFF

cdr3_length: 14
j_call: TRBJ2-1
clone_size: .
v_call: TRBV19
d_call: .
cdr3_nt: TGTGCCAGCACCCCCGGGGGGCCCTACAATGAGCAGTTCTTC
cdr3_aa: CASTPGGPYNEQFF

cdr3_length: 18
j_call: TRBJ1-4
clone_size: .
v_call: TRBV24-1
d_call: .
cdr3_nt: TGTGCCACCAGTGAAAGGGGGGGATTCGTTTATCCGAGGGAAAAACTGTTTTTT
cdr3_aa: CATSERGGFVYPREKLFF

cdr3_length: 13
j_call: TRBJ1-4
clone_size: .
v_call: TRBV19
d_call: .
cdr3_nt: TGTGCCAGTGGGACAAACAATATTGAAAAACTGTTTTTT
cdr3_aa: CASGTNNIEKLFF

cdr3_length: 15
j_call: TRBJ1-6
clone_size: once
v_call: TRBV5-1
d_call: TRBD1
cdr3_nt: TGCGCCAGCAGCCCAGGGGACAGGGGCAATTCACCCCTCCACTTT
cdr3_aa: CASSPGDRGNSPLHF

cdr3_length: 14
j_call: TRBJ1-2
clone_size: .
v_call: TRBV7-3
d_call: TRBD1
cdr3_nt: TGTGCCAGCAGCTTAATGGAGGGGGCGCGTGGCTACACCTTC
cdr3_aa: CASSLMEGARGYTF

cdr3_length: 17
j_call: TRBJ2-7
clone_size: .
v_call: TRBV4-1
d_call: TRBD2
cdr3_nt: TGCGCCAGCAGCCAAGATCCCGGACTAGCGGGATCCTACGAGCAGTACTTC
cdr3_aa: CASSQDPGLAGSYEQYF

cdr3_length: 15
j_call: TRBJ1-1
clone_size: .
v_call: TRBV10-3
d_call: .
cdr3_nt: TGTGCCATCAGTGAGCCCGAACGGCAGGGCGGTGAAGCTTTCTTT
cdr3_aa: CAISEPERQGGEAFF

cdr3_length: 16
j_call: TRBJ2-3
clone_size: .
v_call: TRBV28
d_call: TRBD2
cdr3_nt: TGTGCCAGCAGTTTACCTAGCGGGAGAAGGGGAGATACGCAGTATTTT
cdr3_aa: CASSLPSGRRGDTQYF

cdr3_length: 16
j_call: TRBJ2-5
clone_size: .
v_call: TRBV7-2
d_call: TRBD1
cdr3_nt: TGTGCCAGCAGCTATAGACAGGGGGCTGTGGAGCAGACCCAGTACTTC
cdr3_aa: CASSYRQGAVEQTQYF

cdr3_length: 15
j_call: TRBJ2-3
clone_size: .
v_call: TRBV7-2
d_call: .
cdr3_nt: TGTGCCAGCAGCTCTAACCGAGGCGGCGGAGATACGCAGTATTTT
cdr3_aa: CASSSNRGGGDTQYF

cdr3_length: 15
j_call: TRBJ1-5
clone_size: .
v_call: TRBV27
d_call: .
cdr3_nt: TGTGCCAGCAGTTGGAGTGCAGCAGGCAATCAGCCCCAGCATTTT
cdr3_aa: CASSWSAAGNQPQHF

cdr3_length: 12
j_call: TRBJ2-7
clone_size: .
v_call: TRBV2
d_call: .
cdr3_nt: TGTGCCAGCAGTGGAGTTGGTCCGCTAATCTATTTC
cdr3_aa: CASSGVGPLIYF

cdr3_length: 14
j_call: TRBJ1-2
clone_size: .
v_call: TRBV4-2
d_call: .
cdr3_nt: TGTGCCAGCAGCCAAGATAGGGGAAGTAGCGGCTACACCTTC
cdr3_aa: CASSQDRGSSGYTF

cdr3_length: 14
j_call: TRBJ2-5
clone_size: once
v_call: TRBV2
d_call: .
cdr3_nt: TGTGCCAGCAGTGCTTATGCGGGCCAAGAGACCCAGTACTTC
cdr3_aa: CASSAYAGQETQYF

cdr3_length: 15
j_call: TRBJ1-1
clone_size: .
v_call: TRBV7-2
d_call: TRBD1
cdr3_nt: TGTGCCAGCAGCTTCGCCGGACAGGGGAACACTGAAGCTTTCTTT
cdr3_aa: CASSFAGQGNTEAFF

cdr3_length: 15
j_call: TRBJ1-6
clone_size: .
v_call: TRBV30
d_call: .
cdr3_nt: TGTGCCTGGAGTGTTGCCGGGTTGTATAATTCACCCCTCCACTTT
cdr3_aa: CAWSVAGLYNSPLHF

cdr3_length: 14
j_call: TRBJ2-5
clone_size: .
v_call: TRBV15
d_call: .
cdr3_nt: TGTGCCACCAGCACCGGACAGATCCAAGAGACCCAGTACTTC
cdr3_aa: CATSTGQIQETQYF

cdr3_length: 17
j_call: TRBJ2-7
clone_size: .
v_call: TRBV27
d_call: TRBD1
cdr3_nt: TGTGCCAGCAGTGACTTCTATCAACAGGGGTTGTCTTACGAGCAGTACTTC
cdr3_aa: CASSDFYQQGLSYEQYF

cdr3_length: 11
j_call: TRBJ2-1
clone_size: .
v_call: TRBV18
d_call: .
cdr3_nt: TGTGCCAGCTCAATCGGGGGTGAGCAGTTCTTC
cdr3_aa: CASSIGGEQFF

cdr3_length: 15
j_call: TRBJ2-5
clone_size: .
v_call: TRBV13
d_call: .
cdr3_nt: TGTGCCAGCAGCCGTAATATACAGGGACAAGAGACCCAGTACTTC
cdr3_aa: CASSRNIQGQETQYF

cdr3_length: 13
j_call: TRBJ2-7
clone_size: .
v_call: TRBV29-1
d_call: .
cdr3_nt: TGCAGCGCCCAAAGGGCGGGTTCCAGCGAGCAGTACTTC
cdr3_aa: CSAQRAGSSEQYF

cdr3_length: 12
j_call: TRBJ2-7
clone_size: .
v_call: TRBV29-1
d_call: TRBD1
cdr3_nt: TGCAGCGTAATTTGGGACAGCTACGAGCAGTACTTC
cdr3_aa: CSVIWDSYEQYF

cdr3_length: 13
j_call: TRBJ1-2
clone_size: .
v_call: TRBV11-3
d_call: .
cdr3_nt: TGTGCCAGCAGCTTCGGGACTGAATATGGCTACACCTTC
cdr3_aa: CASSFGTEYGYTF

cdr3_length: 13
j_call: TRBJ2-3
clone_size: few
v_call: TRBV7-3
d_call: .
cdr3_nt: TGTGCCAGCAGCTTAATGTCGTCAGATACGCAGTATTTT
cdr3_aa: CASSLMSSDTQYF

cdr3_length: 15
j_call: TRBJ2-6
clone_size: .
v_call: TRBV30
d_call: .
cdr3_nt: TGTGCCTGGAGTGTTTCAGGGACTGGGGCCAACGTCCTGACTTTC
cdr3_aa: CAWSVSGTGANVLTF

cdr3_length: 12
j_call: TRBJ1-1
clone_size: .
v_call: TRBV5-6
d_call: .
cdr3_nt: TGTGCCAGCAGCTTGTCGGGCACTGAAGCTTTCTTT
cdr3_aa: CASSLSGTEAFF

cdr3_length: 12
j_call: TRBJ2-2
clone_size: .
v_call: TRBV19
d_call: .
cdr3_nt: TGTGCCAGTAGTATCCCGACCGGGGAGCTGTTTTTT
cdr3_aa: CASSIPTGELFF

cdr3_length: 12
j_call: TRBJ2-7
clone_size: .
v_call: TRBV10-3
d_call: .
cdr3_nt: TGTGCCATCTCAGGGGCCCGCTACGAGCAGTACTTC
cdr3_aa: CAISGARYEQYF

cdr3_length: 14
j_call: TRBJ1-6
clone_size: .
v_call: TRBV14
d_call: .
cdr3_nt: TGTGCCAGCAGCCAAGCTAGCAGTAATTCACCCCTCCACTTT
cdr3_aa: CASSQASSNSPLHF

cdr3_length: 14
j_call: TRBJ2-3
clone_size: once
v_call: TRBV5-1
d_call: .
cdr3_nt: TGCGCCAGCAGCAGCTCCTCCGCCACAGATACGCAGTATTTT
cdr3_aa: CASSSSSATDTQYF

cdr3_length: 14
j_call: TRBJ1-4
clone_size: .
v_call: TRBV5-1
d_call: .
cdr3_nt: TGCGCCAGCAGCTTTACGTACAATAACGAAAAACTGTTTTTT
cdr3_aa: CASSFTYNNEKLFF

cdr3_length: 13
j_call: TRBJ1-1
clone_size: once
v_call: TRBV5-4
d_call: .
cdr3_nt: TGTGCCAGCAGCAGGACACGAGGCACTGAAGCTTTCTTT
cdr3_aa: CASSRTRGTEAFF

cdr3_length: 15
j_call: TRBJ2-3
clone_size: .
v_call: TRBV19
d_call: TRBD2
cdr3_nt: TGTGCCAGTAGTACGGGACTAGCGGGCACAGATACGCAGTATTTT
cdr3_aa: CASSTGLAGTDTQYF

cdr3_length: 17
j_call: TRBJ2-2
clone_size: few
v_call: TRBV5-1
d_call: .
cdr3_nt: TGCGCCAGCAGGCATGGACTCCTAACAACCTTCACCGGGGAGCTGTTTTTT
cdr3_aa: CASRHGLLTTFTGELFF